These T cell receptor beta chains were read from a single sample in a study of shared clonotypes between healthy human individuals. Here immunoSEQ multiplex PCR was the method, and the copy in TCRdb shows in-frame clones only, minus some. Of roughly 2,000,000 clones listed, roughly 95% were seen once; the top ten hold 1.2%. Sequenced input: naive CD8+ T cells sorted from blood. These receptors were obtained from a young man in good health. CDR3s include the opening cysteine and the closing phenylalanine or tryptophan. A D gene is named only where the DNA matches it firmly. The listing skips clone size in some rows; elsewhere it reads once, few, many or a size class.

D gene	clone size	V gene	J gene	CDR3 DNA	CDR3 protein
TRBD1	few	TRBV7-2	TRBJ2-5	TGTGCCAGCAGCTCTGGACAGGGACGAGAGACCCAGTACTTC	CASSSGQGRETQYF
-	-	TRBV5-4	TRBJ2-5	TGTGCCAGCAGCGGGGAGGAGCTGGACCAAGAGACCCAGTACTTC	CASSGEELDQETQYF
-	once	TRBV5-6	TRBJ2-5	TGTGCCAGCAGCTTTGGGGGAGCGGGCCTATTCCAAGAGACCCAGTACTTC	CASSFGGAGLFQETQYF
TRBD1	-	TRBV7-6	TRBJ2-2	TGTGCCAGCAGCTTTTTTCAGGGGGCCAACACCGGGGAGCTGTTTTTT	CASSFFQGANTGELFF
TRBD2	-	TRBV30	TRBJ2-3	TGTGCCTGGAGTGTGGCCGCGGGAGTTCCTCTAGATACGCAGTATTTT	CAWSVAAGVPLDTQYF
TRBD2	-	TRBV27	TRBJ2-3	TGTGCCAGCAGTTTATCAACGGCGACTAGCTCCTCAGATACGCAGTATTTT	CASSLSTATSSSDTQYF
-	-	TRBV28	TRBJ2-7	TGTGCCAGCAGTTCTCTGTACGAGCAGTACTTC	CASSSLYEQYF
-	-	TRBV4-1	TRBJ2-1	TGCGCCAGCAGCCAGATAGGGGTCAATGAGCAGTTCTTC	CASSQIGVNEQFF
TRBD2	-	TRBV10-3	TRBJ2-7	TGTGCCATCAGTGAGTTAGCGGGGGGCCTCGAGCAGTACTTC	CAISELAGGLEQYF
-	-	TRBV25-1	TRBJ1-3	TGTGCCAGCACCGAAGATCTAATCTCTGGAAACACCATATATTTT	CASTEDLISGNTIYF
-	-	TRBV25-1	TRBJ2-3	TGTGCCAGCAGTGATCCCCTCACAGATACGCAGTATTTT	CASSDPLTDTQYF
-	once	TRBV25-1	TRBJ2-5	TGTGCCAGCAGTGAATATTTAGGGTTTGAGACCCAGTACTTC	CASSEYLGFETQYF
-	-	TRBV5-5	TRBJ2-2	TGTGCCAGCAGCTTGGAATCAGCAGGGAAGGCGGATATCGACACCGGGGAGCTGTTTTTT	CASSLESAGKADIDTGELFF
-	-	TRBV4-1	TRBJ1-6	TGCGCCAGCAGCCGTATCGGAGGGGGTGCCCGCTCACCCCTCCACTTT	CASSRIGGGARSPLHF
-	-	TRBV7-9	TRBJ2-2	TGTGCCAGCAGCTTAGAAGACACTAACACCGGGGAGCTGTTTTTT	CASSLEDTNTGELFF
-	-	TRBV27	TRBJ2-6	TGTGCCAGCAGCGAAGGGGTCGCCGCTGGGGCCAACGTCCTGACTTTC	CASSEGVAAGANVLTF
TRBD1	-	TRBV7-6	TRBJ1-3	TGTGCCAGCAGCCCGGGACAGAGCTCTGGAAACACCATATATTTT	CASSPGQSSGNTIYF
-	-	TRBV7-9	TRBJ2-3	TGTGCCAGCAGCGCACGTATAGCGGACTTCCCCCCAGATACGCAGTATTTT	CASSARIADFPPDTQYF
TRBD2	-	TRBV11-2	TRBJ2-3	TGTGCCAGCAGCTTAGGCCTGGGGACTAGCGGGAGTTGGGCCGATACGCAGTATTTT	CASSLGLGTSGSWADTQYF
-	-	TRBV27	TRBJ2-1	TGTGCCAGCAGTTTATTAGTTGGCGCGAATGAGCAGTTCTTC	CASSLLVGANEQFF
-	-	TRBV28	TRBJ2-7	TGTGCCAGCAGTGAGACAGGTGGGACCTACGAGCAGTACTTC	CASSETGGTYEQYF
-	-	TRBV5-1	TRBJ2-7	TGCGCCAGCAGCCCATACGGCTACGAGCAGTACTTC	CASSPYGYEQYF
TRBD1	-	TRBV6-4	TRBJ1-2	TGTGCCAGCAGTGAATGGGCAGGGGGGGCCTATGGCTACACCTTC	CASSEWAGGAYGYTF
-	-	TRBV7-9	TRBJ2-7	TGTGCCAGCAGCTTTTCACCTGACTACGAGCAGTACTTC	CASSFSPDYEQYF
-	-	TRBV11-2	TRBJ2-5	TGTGCCAGCAGCTTAGATACGGGGGGCCTACAAGAGACCCAGTACTTC	CASSLDTGGLQETQYF
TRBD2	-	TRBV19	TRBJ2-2	TGTGCCAGTAGTCCGAGTTCCGGGACTAGCGGGAGTAGGGCCGGGGAGCTGTTTTTT	CASSPSSGTSGSRAGELFF
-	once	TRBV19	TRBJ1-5	TGTGCCAGTAGTCCCTACCACGACAGTCCCCCCGAGCCCCAGCATTTT	CASSPYHDSPPEPQHF
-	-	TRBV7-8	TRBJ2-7	TGTGCCAGCAGCTTTGAGGGGCCCTACGAGCAGTACTTC	CASSFEGPYEQYF
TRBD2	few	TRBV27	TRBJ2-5	TGTGCCAGCAGCCGGGGAGGACTAGTCGAGACCCAGTACTTC	CASSRGGLVETQYF
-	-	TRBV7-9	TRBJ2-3	TGTGCCAGCAGCGTCCAGGACCAGCTATACACAGATACGCAGTATTTT	CASSVQDQLYTDTQYF
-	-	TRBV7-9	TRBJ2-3	TGTGCCAGCAGCCCCTCCCTGGGGGGTACGCAGTATTTT	CASSPSLGGTQYF
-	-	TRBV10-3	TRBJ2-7	TGTGCCATCAGCGTCCCCCGAGCGGCCTCCTACGAGCAGTACTTC	CAISVPRAASYEQYF
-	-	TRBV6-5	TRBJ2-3	TGTGCCAGCAGTCACTACGGGATGAGGACAGATACGCAGTATTTT	CASSHYGMRTDTQYF
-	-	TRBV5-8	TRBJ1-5	TGTGCCAGCAGCTTGACTAAGGGGCACAATCAGCCCCAGCATTTT	CASSLTKGHNQPQHF
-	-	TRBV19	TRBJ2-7	TGTGCCAGTAGTATTCAGGACAGCTCCTACGAGCAGTACTTC	CASSIQDSSYEQYF
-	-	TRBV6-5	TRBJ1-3	TGTGCCAGCAGTTCAGGGTACGCGCCTGGAAACACCATATATTTT	CASSSGYAPGNTIYF
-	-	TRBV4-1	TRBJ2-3	TGCGCCAGCAGCCAAGATCCCCGGGCAGATACGCAGTATTTT	CASSQDPRADTQYF
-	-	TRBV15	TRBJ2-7	TGTGCCACCAGCAGAGAACCAGGGCCCCCGACCTACGAGCAGTACTTC	CATSREPGPPTYEQYF
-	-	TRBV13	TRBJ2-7	TGTGCCAGCACGGAGCGTCGGATCTCCTACGAGCAGTACTTC	CASTERRISYEQYF
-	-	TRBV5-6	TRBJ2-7	TGTGCCAGCAGCTTGTGGGGGTGGTCAGGGGACTACGAGCAGTACTTC	CASSLWGWSGDYEQYF
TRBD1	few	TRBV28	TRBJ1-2	TGTGCCAGCAGTTTATGGACAGGGGCTGGTGGTGGCTACACCTTC	CASSLWTGAGGGYTF
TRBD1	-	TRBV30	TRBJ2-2	TGTGCCTGGAGTCCCGGGACAGCCGGGGAGCTGTTTTTT	CAWSPGTAGELFF
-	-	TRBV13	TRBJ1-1	TGTGCCAGCAGCTTAGGAACTGAAGCTTTCTTT	CASSLGTEAFF
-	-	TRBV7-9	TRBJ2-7	TGTGCCAGCAGCTTCTCAGGGAGCTACGAGCAGTACTTC	CASSFSGSYEQYF